One and the same sample provided the 4 T cell receptor beta chains below, sequenced in a study of response to subunit inactivated influenza vaccine. TCRdb reanalysed the RT-PCR reads using MiXCR and keeps one entry per CDR3 protein. The sample contains 550,000 to 800,000 distinct CDR3 sequences, about 15% of which appear only once. The sample was PBMCs from blood, taken 11 to 12 days after vaccination. The receptors were sampled from a man aged 50 to 59 who received an inactivated influenza vaccine.

The CDR3 loop reads CASSPSAGLAVHEQFF. The CDR3 coding sequence is TGTGCCAGCAGTCCCTCGGCGGGACTAGCTGTCCATGAGCAGTTCTTC. The V call is TRBV12-3 or TRBV12-4, the J call TRBJ2-1; 9 bases line up with TRBD2. J lost 8 bases, V lost 5 bases, and 13 bases had no gene match. The CDR3 spans 16 residues.

This clonotype was picked up a small number of times. V gene TRBV10-3 combines with J gene TRBJ1-1; D not resolved. V shed 5 bases and J shed 1 base, with 8 bases lying between them. Germline CDR1 reads ENHRY; CDR2 reads SYGVKD. The CDR3 is 13 residues long. This CDR3 reads CAISYTTNTEAFF. CDR3 bases: TGTGCCATCAGTTATACGACGAACACTGAAGCTTTCTTT.

This chain links TRBV6-5 with TRBJ2-7, with a weak D call TRBD1 (6 bases). CDR1 MNHEY and CDR2 SVGAGI come from the germline V gene. Trimming stripped 6 bases from V and 2 bases from J, with 14 bases between. The CDR3 length is 14 residues. The CDR3 DNA reads as TGTGCCAGCAGGTACCTCGGGGACACCTACGAGCAGTACTTC. As protein: CASRYLGDTYEQYF.

The V and J genes are TRBV2 and TRBJ2-3; TRBD1 is a possible D gene (6 bases). This CDR3 comprises 15 residues. V was clipped by 6 bases and J by 6 bases, with 19 bases between them. Per the germline V gene, CDR1 is SNHLY and CDR2 is FYNNEI. This CDR3 is CASSDGTPTGDTQYF. Here the CDR3 DNA reads TGTGCCAGCAGCGATGGGACACCCACGGGGGATACGCAGTATTTT.